Each of the 20 T cell receptor beta chains below was sequenced from the same sample in a study of graft-versus-host responses after intestinal transplantation. These receptors have no identified antigens. The protocol was immunoSEQ multiplex PCR, while the TCRdb copy is restricted to in-frame clones and leaves out a portion. The sample holds approximately 68,000 clones, around 90% seen once. The sequencing here drew on unstimulated CD8+ T cells sorted from spleen or lymph node cells, taken before transplant. The receptors shown here come from a human donor who was the organ donor for an intestinal transplant.

V usage is TRBV5-1 and J usage is TRBJ2-7; 7 nucleotides line up with TRBD1. The germline V gene encodes CDR1 SGHRS and CDR2 YFSETQ. This CDR3 has 13 residues. Germline trimming cut 4 bases from V and 1 base from J; bases unmatched to any gene: 2. This chain's CDR3 is CASSLGQSYEQYV. The CDR3 DNA follows: TGCGCCAGCAGCCTGGGACAGTCCTACGAGCAGTACGTC.

The chain recombines TRBV9 with TRBJ1-2; the D gene is possibly TRBD1 (6 bases). The CDR3 covers 15 residues. Trimming removed 4 bases from V and 4 bases from J, with 17 bases in between. In germline, CDR1 is SGDLS, CDR2 YYNGEE. The CDR3 DNA reads TGTGCCAGCAGCCTTGGACAGCCCGCTGGCTATGGCTACACCTTC. Translation: CASSLGQPAGYGYTF.

The CDR3 reads CASSLGPKLAVFGETQYF. Written as DNA, the CDR3 is TGTGCCAGCAGCTTGGGTCCGAAATTAGCCGTGTTCGGGGAGACCCAGTACTTC. The chain couples TRBV5-6 to TRBJ2-5; the D is unclear. This CDR3 has 18 residues. Germline assignment: CDR1 SGHDT and CDR2 YYEEEE. Trimming shortened V by 0 bases and J by 5 bases, and 23 bases separated the two germline ends.

The chain links TRBV28 to TRBJ2-1; TRBD1 might be the D (5 bases). There are 15 residues in the CDR3. Germline V gene data show CDR1 as MDHEN and CDR2 as SYDVKM. Trimming shortened V by 0 bases and J by 4 bases, and 10 bases separated the two germline ends. For the CDR3, the DNA is TGTGCCAGCAGTTTATGGGGGAAGGGGTACAATGAGCAGTTCTTC. Translating gives CASSLWGKGYNEQFF.

The chain links TRBV7-8 to TRBJ1-5; D is uncertain. V shed 6 bases and J shed 3 bases, with 12 bases lying between them. Germline CDR1 and CDR2: SGHVS and FQNEAQ. This CDR3 has 14 amino acids. The CDR3 DNA sequence: TGTGCCAGCAGTCCAACAGAGAACAATCAGCCCCAGCATTTT. This codes for CASSPTENNQPQHF.

The chain carries TRBV6-5 and TRBJ1-1, with D possibly matching TRBD1 (5 bases). Germline lookup yields CDR1 MNHEY and CDR2 SVGAGI. The V gene lost 8 bases and the J gene lost 0 bases, with 13 bases spanning the gap. The CDR3 totals 14 residues. Written as DNA, the CDR3 is TGTGCCAGCTCAGGGTTCCTCATGAACACTGAAGCTTTCTTT. Translating gives CASSGFLMNTEAFF.

The chain carries TRBV28 and TRBJ1-1, with unresolved D. Trimming removed 2 bases at V and 7 bases at J, with 5 bases between. The CDR3 covers 11 residues. CDR1 MDHEN and CDR2 SYDVKM come from the germline V gene. The CDR3 region has the DNA TGTGCCAGCAGTTTAGACAATGAAGCTTTCTTT. Amino acids: CASSLDNEAFF.

The V call is TRBV15, the J call TRBJ1-1, with D unclear. CDR1 and CDR2 from the germline V gene are LNHNV and YYDKDF (reference sequence). This CDR3 has 16 amino acids. V was clipped by 2 bases and J by 5 bases, with 18 bases between them. This chain's CDR3 is CATSRPSEAELTEAFF. The CDR3 nucleotides read TGTGCCACCAGCAGACCCAGTGAAGCGGAGTTAACTGAAGCTTTCTTT.

DNA for the CDR3: TGTGCCAGCAGCCAGGGAGGGGAAAATGAGCAGTTCTTC. This codes for CASSQGGENEQFF. The J gene is TRBJ2-1, the V gene TRBV4-2, with TRBD2 identical over 7 bases. V lost 3 bases to trimming and J lost 7 bases; unmatched junction nucleotides: 3. Germline values: CDR1 LGHNA, CDR2 YNFKEQ. The CDR3 extends over 13 amino acids.

The chain combines TRBV27 with TRBJ1-1; 12 bases are shared with TRBD1. This CDR3 contains 15 residues. CDR1 and CDR2 from the germline V gene are MNHEY and SMNVEV (reference sequence). The trim removed 5 bases at V and 5 bases at J, leaving 6 bases unmatched. The CDR3: CASSRGTGGRTEAFF. CDR3 sequence (DNA): TGTGCCAGCAGTCGAGGGACAGGGGGCAGGACTGAAGCTTTCTTT.

The chain couples TRBV6-5 to TRBJ2-1; 9 positions match TRBD2. Losses at the gene ends were 3 bases for V and 7 bases for J; bases not matched to a gene: 10. Germline V gives CDR1 MNHEY, CDR2 SVGAGI. This CDR3 spans 16 amino acids. The CDR3 loop is CASSYLVAGEGNEQFF. Here the CDR3 DNA reads TGTGCCAGCAGTTATCTAGTAGCGGGGGAAGGAAATGAGCAGTTCTTC.

This rearrangement joins TRBV6-1 to TRBJ2-4, with D tentatively TRBD1 (6 bases). CDR1 and CDR2 (germline): MNHNS, SASEGT. Deletions cut 6 bases from V and 3 bases from J, with 15 bases between. The CDR3 loop spans 15 amino acids. The CDR3 DNA sequence: TGTGCCAGCAGACACAGGGAAGAAGTCAAAAACATTCAGTACTTC. Residues: CASRHREEVKNIQYF.

The chain couples TRBV6-1 to TRBJ1-4; 7 bases map to TRBD1. Germline V gene sequence: CDR1 MNHNS, CDR2 SASEGT. The J segment lost 7 bases and the V segment lost 7 bases, leaving 6 bases of the junction unmatched. CDR3 length: 13 residues. The CDR3 nucleotides are TGTGCCAGCAAAGGAGGGACAGTTGAAAAACTGTTTTTT. Its protein product is CASKGGTVEKLFF.

The chain uses TRBV5-1 and TRBJ2-3, with 7 positions matching TRBD2. CDR3 length equals 19 residues. J was trimmed by 3 bases and V by 0 bases; bases with no gene match: 16. Germline CDR1 and CDR2: SGHRS and YFSETQ. CDR3 in amino acids: CASSLEMGVGGKRTDTQYF. CDR3 DNA sequence: TGCGCCAGCAGCTTGGAAATGGGGGTGGGGGGGAAAAGGACAGATACGCAGTATTTT.

The chain recombines TRBV4-3 with TRBJ1-4; TRBD1 agrees at 9 bases. The CDR3 has 16 residues. Germline lookup yields CDR1 LGHNA and CDR2 YSLEER. The V and J ends lost 0 bases and 7 bases, in that order; junction bases with no gene match: 6. The DNA for the CDR3 is TGCGCCAGCAGCCAAGATCAAGGGACAGGGTCTGAAAAACTGTTTTTT. Translation: CASSQDQGTGSEKLFF.

The V and J genes are TRBV6-1 and TRBJ1-2, with TRBD1 matching over 11 bases. This CDR3 region has 15 residues. V lost 5 bases, J lost 5 bases, and 7 bases stayed unmatched. Looked up from germline, CDR1 is MNHNS and CDR2 is SASEGT. CDR3 sequence (DNA): TGTGCCAGCAGTACCTGGACAGGGGGCGGGTATGGCTACACCTTC. Encoded protein: CASSTWTGGGYGYTF.

Notes on this clone: One end of the junction fails to match germline, which may point to a read error. V gene TRBV29-1 combines with J gene TRBJ2-5; possible D gene TRBD2, 5 bases. Germline CDR1 reads SQVTM; CDR2 reads ANQGSEA. The CDR3 is made up of 14 amino acids. The chain's CDR3 is CSLSPGSDPLLPHF. The CDR3 DNA follows: TGCAGCTTGTCACCGGGGTCCGACCCGCTGCTCCCGCACTTC.

The rearrangement uses TRBV6-1 and TRBJ1-1; TRBD1 might be the D (5 bases). Germline lookup yields CDR1 MNHNS and CDR2 SASEGT. This CDR3 has 14 amino acids. The germline V and J ends were trimmed by 0 bases and 5 bases, with 10 bases remaining between them. The CDR3 loop is CASSEAGQGTEAFF. In nucleotides, the CDR3 is TGTGCCAGCAGTGAAGCAGGACAAGGAACTGAAGCTTTCTTT.

The chain couples TRBV25-1 to TRBJ1-1; possible D gene TRBD1, 5 bases. The CDR3 totals 13 residues. Germline loops: CDR1 MGHDK, CDR2 SYGVNS. Trimming removed 5 bases at V and 5 bases at J, with 12 bases between. As DNA, the CDR3 is TGTGCCAGCAGTTGGGGGGAGGGGACTGAAGCTTTCTTT. This gives the protein CASSWGEGTEAFF.

The J gene is TRBJ2-7, the V gene TRBV6-1; TRBD2 might be the D (6 bases). With 4 bases removed from V and 7 bases from J, the gap between germline ends came to 11 bases. The CDR3 totals 12 residues. Germline V gives CDR1 MNHNS, CDR2 SASEGT. This CDR3 is CASSGQRGEQYV. CDR3 nucleotide sequence: TGTGCCAGCAGTGGCCAACGGGGGGAGCAGTACGTC.